This T cell receptor beta chain is drawn from a study of T cells in Graves' hyperthyroidism and ophthalmopathy. This clonotype is termed medium-sized (0.01 to 0.1%). RNA transcripts served as the template for amplifying TCR beta CDR3 regions. HTBI primers were the set used in a first-round RT-PCR of the TCR CDR3. TCRdb itself ran the multiplex PCR reads through MiXCR, one entry per CDR3 protein. The table lists 500,000 to 750,000 distinct CDR3 sequences, over 12% of them singletons, with approximately 6.4% in the top ten. Germline lookup yields CDR1 LNHDA and CDR2 SQIVND (reference sequence). This CDR3 region has 14 residues. The V gene lost 7 bases and the J gene lost 0 bases, with 12 bases spanning the gap.

The chain links TRBV19 to TRBJ1-1; D not certain. This receptor was taken from a woman aged 18-35 years with Graves' ophthalmopathy. The sample comprised blood. The CDR3 DNA follows: TGTGCCAGTATCCGAGGAGTCATGAACACTGAAGCTTTCTTT. It specifies CASIRGVMNTEAFF.